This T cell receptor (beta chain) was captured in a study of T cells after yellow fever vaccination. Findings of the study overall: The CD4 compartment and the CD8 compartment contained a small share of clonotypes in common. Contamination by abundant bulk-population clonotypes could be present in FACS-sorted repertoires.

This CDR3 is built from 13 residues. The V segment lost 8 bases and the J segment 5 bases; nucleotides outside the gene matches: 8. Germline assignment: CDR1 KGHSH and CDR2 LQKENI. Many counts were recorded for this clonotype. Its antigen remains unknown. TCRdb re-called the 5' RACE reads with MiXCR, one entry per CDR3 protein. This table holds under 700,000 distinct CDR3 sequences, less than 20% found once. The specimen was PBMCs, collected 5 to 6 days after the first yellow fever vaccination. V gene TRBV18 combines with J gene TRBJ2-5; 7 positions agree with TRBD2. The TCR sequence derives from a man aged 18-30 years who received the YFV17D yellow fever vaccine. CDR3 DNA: TGTGCCAGCGTACCGCCAGCGGGGGAGACCCAGTACTTC. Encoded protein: CASVPPAGETQYF.